These 21 T cell receptor beta chains came from one sample sequenced in a study of post-analysis software for immune sequencing data. Study-wide results and limits: A handful of TRBV segments appeared more often in patients than in controls, and TRBV5-6, TRBV5-1 and TRBV20-1 were among these.

Built from TCR beta cDNA, the libraries had unique molecular identifiers in them. One entry per CDR3 protein results from TCRdb running MiXCR on the PCR reads. The sample carries approximately 730,000 distinct CDR3 sequences, roughly 46% recorded once. Their antigen targets remain unknown. The sample comprised blood. Every receptor here comes from a girl aged 5-17 years with multiple sclerosis.

This clonotype was found a few times. This chain joins TRBV12-3 or TRBV12-4 and TRBJ1-2; the D gene is possibly TRBD1 (6 bases). This CDR3 is built from 14 residues. Trimming removed 5 bases at V and 7 bases at J, with 17 bases between. The CDR3 is CASSPNGSGVGYTF. The CDR3 nucleotides read TGTGCCAGCAGTCCTAACGGTTCAGGGGTTGGCTACACCTTC.

The rearrangement uses TRBV29-1 and TRBJ2-1; TRBD2 agrees at 12 bases. The CDR3 extends over 14 amino acids. Germline CDR1 SQVTM, CDR2 ANQGSEA. The J segment lost 9 bases and the V segment lost 7 bases, leaving 10 bases of the junction unmatched. CDR3 sequence reads: CSGGTSGLRGEQFF. DNA of the CDR3: TGCAGCGGTGGGACTAGCGGGCTTAGGGGTGAGCAGTTCTTC.

Concerning this clonotype itself: This clone may be a read error of a much larger clone one base away. V usage is TRBV12-3 or TRBV12-4 and J usage is TRBJ1-2; D may be TRBD1 (5 bases). The CDR3 is made up of 13 amino acids. V gave up 5 bases and J gave up 7 bases, with 14 bases separating them. The CDR3 is CASSPASGLGYTF. The CDR3 nucleotides read TGTGCCAGCAGTCCCGCCTCGGGGCTTGGCTACACCTTC.

The chain carries TRBV12-3 or TRBV12-4 and TRBJ1-4, with D perhaps matching TRBD1 (5 bases). CDR3 length equals 14 residues. Trimming stripped 5 bases from V and 16 bases from J, with 23 bases between. The CDR3 sequence: CASSPQIGVTTPFF. CDR3 sequence (DNA): TGTGCCAGCAGTCCTCAAATAGGGGTTACAACCCCGTTTTTT.

The chain links TRBV10-3 to TRBJ2-5; TRBD1 is a possible D gene (6 bases). Germline V gene data show CDR1 as ENHRY and CDR2 as SYGVKD. The V end was cut by 5 bases, the J end by 1 base, with 11 bases between. The CDR3 is 14 residues long. The CDR3 DNA follows: TGTGCCATCAGTCGGGACACCCTCCAAGAGACCCAGTACTTC. It is translated as CAISRDTLQETQYF.

The table lists this clonotype with a few counts. The chain combines TRBV4-3 with TRBJ2-1; perhaps TRBD2 as D (5 bases). Germline lookup yields CDR1 LGHNA and CDR2 YSLEER. CDR3 size: 17 residues. The V and J ends lost 2 bases and 9 bases respectively, with 23 bases between them. The CDR3 here is CASSQMGAAVPIGEQFF. Written as DNA, the CDR3 is TGCGCCAGCAGCCAAATGGGAGCGGCCGTGCCAATAGGTGAGCAGTTCTTC.

The chain joins TRBV7-2 to TRBJ2-7; the D call may be TRBD1 or TRBD2 (5 bases each). V lost 2 bases to trimming and J lost 6 bases, with 14 bases between them. The CDR3 contains 14 residues. Germline V gene lookup returns CDR1 SGHTA and CDR2 FQGNSA. The CDR3 DNA is TGTGCCAGCAGCTTAACGGGGCTTGCTGGCGAGCAGTACTTC. Translated, it gives CASSLTGLAGEQYF.

The genes are TRBV5-1 and TRBJ1-4; D unclear. Trimming pared 2 bases from V and 7 bases from J, leaving 15 bases between. From germline, CDR1 is SGHRS and CDR2 YFSETQ. The CDR3 loop spans 15 amino acids. This chain's CDR3 is CASSFEGPGGEKLFF. Here the CDR3 DNA reads TGCGCCAGCAGCTTCGAGGGCCCAGGTGGTGAAAAACTGTTTTTT.

This clonotype was picked up one time. The rearrangement uses TRBV24-1 and TRBJ2-5; TRBD2 matches 7 bases. J lost 4 bases, V lost 5 bases, and 9 bases had no gene match. From germline, CDR1 is KGHDR and CDR2 SFDVKD. CDR3 length: 15 amino acids. The CDR3 is CATSAALATVETQYF. DNA for the CDR3: TGTGCCACCAGTGCCGCACTAGCGACGGTAGAGACCCAGTACTTC.

The chain links TRBV9 to TRBJ2-5, with D perhaps TRBD1 (6 bases). Trimming took off 3 bases at V and 5 bases at J, with 14 bases between the two ends. Germline V lookup: CDR1 SGDLS, CDR2 YYNGEE. This CDR3 contains 14 residues. The CDR3 loop is CASSGAGVGETQYF. As DNA, the CDR3 is TGTGCCAGCAGCGGGGCAGGGGTCGGGGAGACCCAGTACTTC.

V gene TRBV12-3 or TRBV12-4 combines with J gene TRBJ2-3; D is perhaps TRBD2 (6 bases). The ends were cut back, 5 bases at V and 5 bases at J, with 20 bases in the middle. This CDR3 comprises 16 residues. The CDR3 nucleotides are TGTGCCAGCAGTCCCAAACTAGCCCCCAGAGGAGATACGCAGTATTTT. Translating gives CASSPKLAPRGDTQYF.

This sequence joins TRBV18 and TRBJ2-7; D remains unclear. Trimming removed 1 base from V and 3 bases from J, with 10 bases in between. From germline, CDR1 is KGHSH and CDR2 LQKENI. This CDR3 has 14 amino acids. DNA of the CDR3: TGTGCCAGCTCACCACGATGGCAACTCTACGAGCAGTACTTC. Encoded protein: CASSPRWQLYEQYF.

This clonotype came up a few times. The rearrangement joins TRBV7-9 to TRBJ2-7; 7 bases map to TRBD1. Germline trimming cut 5 bases from V and 3 bases from J; bases unmatched to any gene: 7. The CDR3 has 14 amino acids. CDR1 SEHNR and CDR2 FQNEAQ come from the germline V gene (reference sequence). This chain's CDR3 is CASSSNRGDYEQYF. The CDR3 DNA is TGTGCCAGCAGCAGTAACAGGGGCGACTACGAGCAGTACTTC.

This clonotype was picked up a small number of times. Compared with germline, one end of the junction differs, possibly owing to a read error. The chain recombines TRBV27 with TRBJ1-1; no reliable D call. Germline loops: CDR1 MNHEY, CDR2 SMNVEV (reference sequence). The CDR3 runs to 14 residues. CDR3 DNA: TGTGCCAGTGGCCGGCCGCCCCTTAACACTGAGGCTTTCTTT. This translates into CASGRPPLNTEAFF.

The rearrangement links TRBV29-1 to TRBJ2-5; 12 bases map to TRBD1. This CDR3 region has 17 residues. Germline V CDR1 and CDR2: SQVTM, ANQGSEA. Trimming removed 2 bases from V and 5 bases from J; junction bases left unmatched: 12. The chain's CDR3 is CSVEPSSGTGGYETQYF. CDR3 coding DNA: TGCAGCGTTGAACCCTCATCCGGGACAGGGGGCTATGAGACCCAGTACTTC.

This clonotype was seen more than once but under ten times. Here the CDR3 DNA reads TGTGCCAGCAGTCCAACCAGCAATGAGCAGTTCTTC. It specifies CASSPTSNEQFF. The chain uses TRBV7-2 and TRBJ2-1; no reliable D call. This CDR3 has 12 residues. The germline CDR1 and CDR2 sequences are SGHTA and FQGNSA. Trimming took off 6 bases at V and 6 bases at J, with 9 bases between the two ends.

The chain combines TRBV2 with TRBJ2-3, with D hard to call. The V and J ends lost 1 base and 5 bases respectively, with 7 bases between them. The CDR3 runs to 13 residues. Germline values: CDR1 SNHLY, CDR2 FYNNEI. CDR3 sequence reads: CASSEGSGDTQYF. The CDR3 DNA reads as TGTGCCAGCAGTGAAGGTTCCGGAGATACGCAGTATTTT.

V usage is TRBV15 and J usage is TRBJ2-7; 10 positions match TRBD2. Trimming at V came to 6 bases and at J to 1 base, leaving 6 bases not matched to a gene. Germline V CDR1 and CDR2: LNHNV, YYDKDF (reference sequence). This CDR3 is 15 amino acids long. The DNA of the CDR3 is TGTGCCACCAGTCCAAGCGGGAGGGCGTCCTACGAGCAGTACTTC. Its protein product is CATSPSGRASYEQYF.

The gene calls are TRBV11-3 and TRBJ2-2; 10 bases fit TRBD1. Per germline, CDR1 SGHNT and CDR2 YENEEA. CDR3 length: 15 amino acids. V shed 4 bases, J shed 6 bases, and the junction held 5 bases outside the gene matches. CDR3: CASSSDRGLAGELFF. CDR3 bases: TGTGCCAGCAGCTCAGACAGGGGGCTGGCCGGGGAGCTGTTTTTT.

The chain carries TRBV5-1 and TRBJ2-1; 12 bases are shared with TRBD2. Germline values: CDR1 SGHRS, CDR2 YFSETQ. This CDR3 has 14 amino acids. The V and J ends lost 2 bases and 9 bases, in that order; junction bases with no gene match: 3. DNA for the CDR3: TGCGCCAGCAGCTTCAGACTAGCGGGAGTTGAGCAGTTCTTC. Translation gives CASSFRLAGVEQFF.

This clonotype was recorded a few times. The rearrangement links TRBV5-6 to TRBJ2-7; D call uncertain. Deletions cut 1 base from V and 0 bases from J, with 14 bases between. CDR1 and CDR2 (germline): SGHDT, YYEEEE. The CDR3 length is 16 residues. The CDR3 protein is CASSLPNSESSYEQYF. The CDR3 nucleotides read TGTGCCAGCAGCTTGCCCAACTCGGAAAGCTCCTACGAGCAGTACTTC.